These T cell receptor beta chains were read from a single sample in a study of blood T cells in healthy people across ages. TCRdb called the 5' RACE reads again in MiXCR, with one record for every CDR3 protein. Seen here are around 1,700,000 distinct CDR3 sequences, approximately 30% observed once, and the top ten hold over 7%. Sequencing was done on a sample of blood. These receptor sequences come from a woman younger than 45 in good health. Each CDR3 is given with its conserved first and last residue. The order of the fields is V gene, D gene, CDR3 protein. A D gene is named only where the DNA matches it firmly.

>TRBV11-2|NA
CASSLPSNNEQFF
>TRBV10-3|NA
CAISDQVNTEAFF
>TRBV7-9|TRBD2
CASSSPGTSGSRDEQFF
>TRBV7-2|NA
CASSRLQLASDTQYF
>TRBV5-1|NA
CASSMTGSRGTQYF
>TRBV6-5|NA
CASSYGESSYNEQFF
>TRBV7-6|NA
CASSQELRGAMETQYF
>TRBV19|NA
CASSRQVPGPAGNLAKNIQYF
>TRBV12-3/TRBV12-4|NA
CASSSRRNYEQYF
>TRBV19|NA
CASSTTEYNEQYF
>TRBV20-1|TRBD2
CSAHGGAMETQYF
>TRBV5-1|TRBD2
CASSLVLAASSYEQYF
>TRBV28|TRBD1
CASSFDRGPNQPQHF
>TRBV14|NA
CASSHFGTPSTEAFF
>TRBV20-1|NA
CSARREMNTEAFF
>TRBV4-1|NA
CASSRDSGISGETQYF
>TRBV5-1|TRBD2
CASSLRASGPTYEQYF
>TRBV5-1|NA
CASSLDGLRTDTQYF
>TRBV12-3/TRBV12-4|TRBD2
CASRRTGTNSRDEQFF
>TRBV28|NA
CASTAGQGVNSPLHF
>TRBV5-1|NA
CASSASGRGTYEQYF
>TRBV4-1|TRBD1
CAGSQRTGAPADTQYF
>TRBV29-1|NA
CSVVEGAHYGYTF
>TRBV20-1|TRBD2
CSARDPTSGDTQYF
>TRBV13|NA
CASRGPTNEKLFF
>TRBV20-1|TRBD2
CSAAGLAGGNTQYF
>TRBV14|NA
CASSPWRASGANVLTF
>TRBV11-3|TRBD1
CASSANRGPSYNEQFF
>TRBV12-3/TRBV12-4|TRBD2
CASSFGPPGGSESEQFF
>TRBV19|TRBD1
CASRTGTGYQPQHF
>TRBV5-6|NA
CASSLRPYTDTQYF
>TRBV6-5|TRBD1
CASSRSGTGVEQYF
>TRBV28|TRBD2
CASSSGLIGTSGRQTQYF
>TRBV9|NA
CASSGPIKDYNEQYF
>TRBV11-2|NA
CASSSSKRGETQYF
>TRBV20-1|TRBD2
CSAPSGGTEETQYF
>TRBV24-1|NA
CATSDFGRGSSGYTF
>TRBV5-5|TRBD1
CASSPDRAGEDQPQHF
>TRBV24-1|TRBD2
CATSDPSGGQETQYF
>TRBV20-1|NA
CIARPGDKNIQYF
>TRBV11-2|TRBD2
CASSFPAGLLANTQYF
>TRBV20-1|NA
CSATRLTKNIQYF
>TRBV9|NA
CASSPGRQDYGYTF
>TRBV27|TRBD2
CASKTSGAGTDTQYF
>TRBV29-1|NA
CSVEDQWQGGYEQYF
>TRBV12-5|NA
CASGWGWNQPQHF
>TRBV4-3|TRBD1
CASSQDSSGGFLHF
>TRBV27|TRBD2
CASSFTSGSGGDEQFF
>TRBV5-1|TRBD2
CASSFVRTSGGNEQFF
>TRBV18|NA
CASSPTTQETQYF
>TRBV20-1|NA
CSSGTGYNEQFF
>TRBV5-5|NA
CASSLGQGTPQHF
>TRBV5-1|NA
CASSSRGVTFDYGYTF